This is a list of T cell receptor beta chains from one sample in a study of control samples from healthy donors and cancer patients. Clones were sequenced by immunoSEQ multiplex PCR, and TCRdb holds only the in-frame ones, with some missing. This table holds roughly 120,000 clones, 88% found once. The sequencing sample was made of blood. The receptors originated from a woman between 70 and 85 years old in good health. The CDR3 runs from the conserved cysteine through the conserved F or W. A D gene is named only where the DNA matches it firmly. Clone size is not always given. Where it is, it says once, few, many or a class for expanded clones.

j_gene | d_gene | abundance | v_gene | CDR3aa | CDR3nt
TRBJ2-3 | TRBD2 | once | TRBV9 | CASSVGGSRFGDTQYF | TGTGCCAGCAGCGTAGGCGGGAGCCGTTTTGGGGATACGCAGTATTTT
TRBJ2-7 | - | - | TRBV4-3 | CASSQALGPSSYEQYF | TGCGCCAGCAGCCAGGCCCTGGGGCCCAGCTCCTACGAGCAGTACTTC
TRBJ2-3 | - | - | TRBV7-4 | CASSSSLGGRANPKADTQYF | TGTGCCAGCAGCTCCTCTCTGGGGGGACGGGCTAACCCAAAGGCAGATACGCAGTATTTT
TRBJ2-7 | - | - | TRBV3-1/TRBV3-2 | CASSQGVDTRSYEQYF | TGTGCCAGCAGCCAAGGGGTAGACACTCGCTCCTACGAGCAGTACTTC
TRBJ2-3 | TRBD2 | - | TRBV19 | CASSSLAGALTDTQYF | TGTGCCAGTAGTTCCTTAGCGGGGGCCCTCACAGATACGCAGTATTTT
TRBJ1-1 | - | - | TRBV4-3 | CASSHSGVDAEAFF | TGCGCCAGCAGCCATTCAGGGGTTGACGCTGAAGCTTTCTTT
TRBJ1-4 | - | - | TRBV5-1 | CASSLGAVGEKLFF | TGCGCCAGCAGCTTGGGGGCAGTGGGAGAAAAACTGTTTTTT
TRBJ1-2 | - | - | TRBV7-8 | CASSLASPGNGYTF | TGTGCCAGCAGCTTAGCGTCCCCAGGAAATGGCTACACCTTC
TRBJ1-5 | - | - | TRBV5-8 | CASSLDSSNQPQHF | TGTGCCAGCAGCCTGGACAGCTCCAATCAGCCCCAGCATTTT
TRBJ2-5 | TRBD2 | - | TRBV7-9 | CASSHRLAGDETQYF | TGTGCCAGCAGTCACAGACTAGCGGGGGATGAGACCCAGTACTTC
TRBJ1-1 | - | - | TRBV10-3 | CAISDIDRNTEAFF | TGTGCCATCAGTGATATCGACAGGAACACTGAAGCTTTCTTT
TRBJ1-4 | TRBD1 | - | TRBV6-7 | CASSWDREKTNEKLFF | TGTGCCAGCAGTTGGGACAGGGAGAAAACTAATGAAAAACTGTTTTTT
TRBJ1-6 | - | - | TRBV3-1/TRBV3-2 | CASSPARSSYNSPLHF | TGTGCCAGCAGCCCTGCCAGGAGCTCCTATAATTCACCCCTCCACTTT
TRBJ2-6 | - | - | TRBV14 | CASSQVNSGANVLTF | TGTGCCAGCAGCCAGGTGAACTCTGGGGCCAACGTCCTGACTTTC
TRBJ1-3 | - | once | TRBV7-9 | CASSLQFPSGNTIYF | TGTGCCAGCAGCCTCCAGTTCCCCTCTGGAAACACCATATATTTT
TRBJ2-5 | - | - | TRBV9 | CASSGQEETQYF | TGTGCCAGCAGCGGACAGGAAGAGACCCAGTACTTC
TRBJ2-7 | - | - | TRBV7-2 | CASSWVWYEQYF | TGTGCCAGCAGCTGGGTATGGTACGAGCAGTACTTC
TRBJ2-3 | - | - | TRBV6-6 | CASSLWGGTSDRGTDTQYF | TGTGCCAGCAGTCTCTGGGGGGGGACTTCGGACAGGGGCACAGATACGCAGTATTTT
TRBJ1-1 | TRBD1 | once | TRBV14 | CASSAGTAMRAFF | TGTGCCAGCAGCGCCGGGACAGCTATGAGGGCTTTCTTT
TRBJ1-3 | TRBD1 | - | TRBV18 | CASSPGTGGNTIYF | TGTGCCAGCTCACCCGGGACAGGGGGAAACACCATATATTTT
TRBJ2-1 | TRBD1 | - | TRBV12-5 | CASGSAGQGTPEQFF | TGTGCTAGTGGGTCAGCGGGACAGGGGACCCCTGAGCAGTTCTTC
TRBJ2-2 | - | - | TRBV5-1 | CASSPVGPPATGELFF | TGCGCCAGCAGCCCGGTGGGACCCCCGGCCACCGGGGAGCTGTTTTTT
TRBJ2-3 | - | - | TRBV3-1/TRBV3-2 | CASSQDRLLPQYF | TGTGCCAGCAGCCAAGACAGGTTACTTCCGCAGTATTTT
TRBJ1-1 | - | - | TRBV7-2 | CASSLSRMNTEAFF | TGTGCCAGCAGCTTAAGTCGGATGAACACTGAAGCTTTCTTT
TRBJ2-7 | - | - | TRBV19 | CASSMAWGYEQYF | TGTGCCAGTAGTATGGCTTGGGGTTACGAGCAGTACTTC
TRBJ1-1 | - | - | TRBV19 | CASSRTRNSNTEAFF | TGTGCCAGTAGTCGGACACGGAACTCGAACACTGAAGCTTTCTTT
TRBJ2-3 | TRBD1 | - | TRBV18 | CASHRDRDSDTQYF | TGTGCCAGCCACCGGGACAGGGACTCAGATACGCAGTATTTT
TRBJ2-7 | - | - | TRBV7-2 | CASSLDGTGRQYF | TGTGCCAGCAGCTTAGACGGAACAGGGCGGCAGTACTTC
TRBJ2-7 | - | - | TRBV27 | CASSFTGLSGYEQYF | TGTGCCAGCAGTTTTACCGGCCTATCTGGCTACGAGCAGTACTTC
TRBJ2-1 | - | - | TRBV3-1/TRBV3-2 | CASSQGRGSYNEQFF | TGTGCCAGCAGCCAAGGAAGAGGCTCCTACAATGAGCAGTTCTTC
TRBJ1-5 | - | once | TRBV29-1 | CSVEVWDRSNQPQHF | TGCAGCGTTGAGGTATGGGATCGTAGCAATCAGCCCCAGCATTTT
TRBJ2-5 | TRBD1 | - | TRBV19 | CASSKEGTGGLLRETQYF | TGTGCCAGTAGTAAGGAAGGGACAGGGGGCCTTTTAAGGGAGACCCAGTACTTC
TRBJ1-2 | TRBD1 | - | TRBV5-4 | CASSQDRVRGYGYTF | TGTGCCAGCAGCCAAGACAGGGTCAGAGGCTATGGCTACACCTTC
TRBJ2-1 | - | - | TRBV11-2 | CASSPSGLPYNEQFF | TGTGCCAGCAGCCCCTCGGGGCTTCCGTACAATGAGCAGTTCTTC
TRBJ1-5 | - | few | TRBV6-6 | CASSPSSLDQPQHF | TGTGCCAGCAGTCCCTCCTCTTTAGACCAGCCCCAGCATTTT
TRBJ2-6 | TRBD1 | - | TRBV11-2 | CASSARTGGISGANVLTF | TGTGCCAGCAGCGCCCGGACAGGGGGGATCTCTGGGGCCAACGTCCTGACTTTC
TRBJ2-7 | TRBD1 | - | TRBV6-2/TRBV6-3 | CASIPDRGTYEQYF | TGTGCCAGCATCCCGGACAGGGGGACCTACGAGCAGTACTTC
TRBJ1-4 | - | - | TRBV7-9 | CASSELAAATNEKLFF | TGTGCCAGCAGCGAACTCGCAGCAGCAACTAATGAAAAACTGTTTTTT
TRBJ1-2 | - | - | TRBV4-2 | CASSRDKNYGYTF | TGTGCCAGCAGCCGGGACAAAAACTATGGCTACACCTTC
TRBJ2-3 | - | - | TRBV7-8 | CASSRRQLPDTQYF | TGTGCCAGCAGCCGACGCCAGTTACCAGATACGCAGTATTTT
TRBJ1-5 | - | - | TRBV2 | CASSEGSGPSNQPQHF | TGTGCCAGCAGTGAAGGATCGGGGCCAAGCAATCAGCCCCAGCATTTT
TRBJ2-1 | TRBD1 | - | TRBV18 | CASSRDREYNEQFF | TGTGCCAGCTCACGGGACAGGGAGTACAATGAGCAGTTCTTC
TRBJ1-2 | TRBD1 | - | TRBV5-4 | CASSLDRGGYGYTF | TGTGCCAGCAGCTTGGACAGGGGAGGCTATGGCTACACCTTC
TRBJ2-7 | - | - | TRBV21-1 | CASSKGGRGSSYEQYF | TGTGCCAGCAGCAAAGGAGGGCGGGGCAGTAGCTACGAGCAGTACTTC
TRBJ2-7 | - | - | TRBV11-2 | CASSLDYVGGPNYEQYF | TGTGCCAGCAGCTTAGATTATGTGGGGGGACCGAACTACGAGCAGTACTTC
TRBJ2-2 | TRBD1 | - | TRBV4-3 | CASSPRGQGNTGELFF | TGCGCCAGCAGCCCACGGGGACAGGGGAACACCGGGGAGCTGTTTTTT
TRBJ2-1 | - | - | TRBV5-4 | CASSSGGNTYNEQFF | TGTGCCAGCAGCTCGGGGGGCAATACATACAATGAGCAGTTCTTC
TRBJ1-2 | TRBD1 | - | TRBV2 | CANRDRGANYGYTF | TGTGCCAACAGGGACAGAGGCGCTAACTATGGCTACACCTTC
TRBJ2-7 | - | - | TRBV11-2 | CASSLDRAFYEQYF | TGTGCCAGCAGCTTAGACAGGGCATTCTACGAGCAGTACTTC
TRBJ1-1 | TRBD1 | - | TRBV5-1 | CASSSTGTGPTEAFF | TGCGCCAGCAGCTCAACCGGGACAGGTCCCACTGAAGCTTTCTTT
TRBJ1-4 | - | once | TRBV27 | CASSPPGRVKLFF | TGTGCCAGCAGCCCCCCTGGGCGGGTAAAACTGTTTTTT
TRBJ2-3 | TRBD1 | - | TRBV11-3 | CASSLVQGQGADTQYF | TGTGCCAGCAGCTTAGTTCAGGGACAGGGCGCAGATACGCAGTATTTT